The following is a T cell receptor (beta chain) sequence with its context. What it binds is unknown. Both 60 Vbeta primers and 13 Jbeta primers went into the PCR. Repertoires were generated with immunoSEQ multiplex PCR, while TCRdb's copy carries only in-frame clones and drops some. The sample yields over 90,000 clones, around 77% seen once. The CDR3 consists of 15 residues. CDR1 and CDR2 from the germline V gene are LGHNA and YSLEER. The ends lost 3 bases at V and 4 bases at J; junction bases unmatched: 4. This sample was taken from a study of cytomegalovirus exposure and HLA in healthy donors. About the research overall: Of all 380 or so donors who were genotyped, 80% to 85% belonged to the Caucasian-associated ancestry cluster.

Whole-study findings and limits: In an earlier analysis, productive rearrangement rates for most beta V segments clustered near 90% or 30%. Rarity marked most TCR sequences, yet some public TCRs occurred in many donors. Cytomegalovirus association was listed for approximately 150 TCR beta chains.

The chain combines TRBV4-3 with TRBJ2-7, with 12 bases matching TRBD1. The sample was PBMCs. The receptor was isolated from a male donor in good health and CMV-seropositive. The CDR3 reads CASSHGTGGAYEQYF. The CDR3, as DNA: TGCGCCAGCAGCCACGGGACAGGGGGCGCTTACGAGCAGTACTTC.